A single sample gave rise to the 19 T cell receptor beta chains below, sequenced in a study of T cell repertoires in cytomegalovirus infection. These receptors have no identified antigens. Using its own MiXCR run on the reads, TCRdb lists one record per CDR3 protein. The sample has tens of thousands of distinct CDR3 sequences, more than 40% seen once. The source was CD8+ T cells from cultured PBMCs, collected from culture after CMV antigen stimulation. Source of these receptors: a human donor in good health (CMV status not recorded). Some clones in this sample may be carry-over from other donors' samples.

This clonotype was recorded once. The rearrangement links TRBV7-6 to TRBJ2-7; D might be TRBD2 (6 bases). The CDR3 sequence is 16 residues long. The V and J ends lost 1 base and 4 bases respectively, with 17 bases between them. From germline, CDR1 is SGHVS and CDR2 FNYEAQ. CDR3 residues: CASSLDQREVGYEQYF. CDR3 bases: TGTGCCAGCAGCTTAGATCAAAGGGAGGTAGGATACGAGCAGTACTTC. Together with reference TRBV7-6 and TRBJ2-7, the CDR3 gives the full variable domain: GAGVSQSPRYKVTKRGQDVALRCDPISGHVSLYWYRQALGQGPEFLTYFNYEAQQDKSGLPNDRFSAERPEGSISTLTIQRTEQRDSAMYRCASSLDQREVGYEQYFGPGTRLTVT.

The V call is TRBV7-8, the J call TRBJ2-3, with 7 positions matching TRBD1. This CDR3 comprises 13 residues. In germline, CDR1 is SGHVS, CDR2 FQNEAQ. Trimming cost V 6 bases and J 3 bases; bases outside gene matches: 3. The CDR3 reads CASRPRGTDTQYF. The CDR3 DNA reads TGTGCCAGCAGACCCAGGGGGACAGATACGCAGTATTTT.

This clonotype was counted only a few times. The chain carries TRBV6-1 and TRBJ2-3; D may be TRBD1 (5 bases). Trimming cost V 5 bases and J 2 bases, with 20 bases left between them. CDR3 size: 17 residues. The germline gives CDR1 MNHNS, CDR2 SASEGT. In nucleotides, the CDR3 is TGTGCCAGCAGTCCAGGGTTTCTCCGGACAATCACAGATACGCAGTATTTT. This gives the protein CASSPGFLRTITDTQYF.

This clonotype was seen more than once but under ten times. V is TRBV12-3 or TRBV12-4 and J is TRBJ1-1, with D tentatively TRBD1 (6 bases). This CDR3 has 11 amino acids. V shed 7 bases and J shed 8 bases, with 11 bases lying between them. The CDR3 is CASTSGQEAFF. The CDR3 DNA follows: TGTGCCAGCACCTCAGGACAGGAAGCTTTCTTT.

This clonotype was seen a handful of times. The chain combines TRBV7-9 with TRBJ2-7; TRBD2 matches at 8 bases. Unmatched junction bases numbered 8, after V lost 5 bases and J lost 2 bases. Germline V gene data show CDR1 as SEHNR and CDR2 as FQNEAQ (reference sequence). The CDR3 sequence is 15 residues long. The CDR3 is CASSRPAGDAYEQYF. Written as DNA, the CDR3 is TGTGCCAGCAGCCGACCAGCGGGAGATGCCTACGAGCAGTACTTC.

The V gene is TRBV7-8, the J gene TRBJ1-5; possible D gene TRBD1, 6 bases. This CDR3 is 14 amino acids long. V was trimmed by 1 base and J by 2 bases, leaving 6 bases between them. In germline, CDR1 is SGHVS, CDR2 FQNEAQ. CDR3 amino acids: CASSLDRGNQPQHF. The CDR3 DNA sequence: TGTGCCAGCAGCTTAGACAGGGGCAATCAGCCCCAGCATTTT.

V gene TRBV7-2 combines with J gene TRBJ1-6; D not certain. Germline loops: CDR1 SGHTA, CDR2 FQGNSA. Trimming took 1 base from V and 0 from J, leaving 7 bases between them. This CDR3 is built from 16 residues. The CDR3 loop reads CASSLGGNSYNSPLHF. CDR3 coding DNA: TGTGCCAGCAGCTTAGGGGGAAACTCCTATAATTCACCCCTCCACTTT.

The chain couples TRBV29-1 to TRBJ1-3, with unresolved D. Trimming removed 0 bases at V and 2 bases at J, with 14 bases between. This CDR3 comprises 16 residues. Germline V lookup: CDR1 SQVTM, CDR2 ANQGSEA. CDR3 loop: CSVEDEIRTAGNTIYF. The CDR3 DNA reads TGCAGCGTTGAAGATGAAATTAGGACCGCTGGAAACACCATATATTTT.

This chain links TRBV12-3 or TRBV12-4 with TRBJ2-1; D is unclear. This CDR3 has 12 amino acids. The germline V and J ends were trimmed by 5 bases and 9 bases, with 11 bases remaining between them. This CDR3 reads CASSPGPLEQFF. CDR3 in DNA: TGTGCCAGCAGTCCTGGGCCTCTTGAGCAGTTCTTC.

CDR3 coding DNA: TGTGCCAGTAGTCACAGGGGGAAGGGCTCCTACAATGAGCAGTTCTTC. Encoded protein: CASSHRGKGSYNEQFF. The chain combines TRBV19 with TRBJ2-1; 8 nucleotides align to TRBD1. Germline V gene lookup returns CDR1 LNHDA and CDR2 SQIVND (reference sequence). The J segment lost 0 bases and the V segment lost 5 bases, leaving 6 bases of the junction unmatched. The CDR3 has 16 amino acids.

This rearrangement joins TRBV7-9 to TRBJ1-2; 10 bases map to TRBD1. CDR3 size: 16 residues. Germline V CDR1 and CDR2: SEHNR, FQNEAQ (reference sequence). The V gene end was trimmed by 7 bases and the J gene end by 6 bases; junction bases not matched to a gene: 14. The CDR3: CASTNLGTTGGDGYTF. The DNA for the CDR3 is TGTGCCAGCACCAATTTGGGAACGACAGGGGGCGATGGCTACACCTTC.

The chain has TRBV5-4 and TRBJ2-1, with 8 positions matching TRBD1. With V trimmed by 4 bases and J by 4 bases, 7 bases remained unmatched. CDR1 is SGHNT and CDR2 is YYREEE in the germline V gene (reference sequence). This CDR3 has 15 amino acids. CDR3 sequence reads: CASSRTGTHYNEQFF. CDR3 bases: TGTGCCAGCAGCAGGACAGGGACCCATTACAATGAGCAGTTCTTC.

Only a few counts were recorded for this clonotype. V and J are TRBV6-1 and TRBJ2-7, with 11 positions matching TRBD2. Trimming cost V 5 bases and J 5 bases; bases outside gene matches: 8. CDR1 is MNHNS and CDR2 is SASEGT in the germline V gene. This CDR3 is 15 amino acids long. The CDR3 spells CASSFSGRALDEQYF. As DNA, the CDR3 is TGTGCCAGCAGTTTTAGCGGGAGGGCCCTCGACGAGCAGTACTTC.

This clonotype showed up just a few times. The chain links TRBV7-6 to TRBJ2-2, with TRBD1 identical over 9 bases. Germline values: CDR1 SGHVS, CDR2 FNYEAQ. With V trimmed by 5 bases and J by 1 base, 5 bases remained unmatched. The CDR3 is 16 residues long. The CDR3 reads CASSPRTGENTGELFF. CDR3 nucleotides: TGTGCCAGCAGCCCGAGGACAGGGGAGAACACCGGGGAGCTGTTTTTT.

This sequence joins TRBV7-9 and TRBJ1-3; 7 bases are shared with TRBD1. J was trimmed by 2 bases and V by 1 base; bases with no gene match: 8. Germline V gives CDR1 SEHNR, CDR2 FQNEAQ (reference sequence). CDR3 length: 17 amino acids. Here the CDR3 DNA reads TGTGCCAGCAGCTTAGGGGACAGTCTGGACCCTGGAAACACCATATATTTT. This translates into CASSLGDSLDPGNTIYF.

The chain combines TRBV30 with TRBJ2-3; 7 bases are a match to TRBD2. V was pared by 1 base and J by 0 bases, with 1 base of the junction left unmatched. The CDR3 is 14 amino acids. Looked up from germline, CDR1 is GTSNPN and CDR2 is SVGIG (reference sequence). The CDR3 here is CAWSGGGSTDTQYF. CDR3 nucleotide sequence: TGTGCCTGGAGTGGGGGGGGTAGCACAGATACGCAGTATTTT. The full variable domain, with the rest looked up from reference TRBV30 and TRBJ2-3, is SQTIHQWPATLVQPVGSPLSLECTVEGTSNPNLYWYRQAAGRGLQLLFYSVGIGQISSEVPQNLSASRPQDRQFILSSKKLLLSDSGFYLCAWSGGGSTDTQYFGPGTRLTVL.

This clonotype was recorded a few times. J is TRBJ2-7 and V is TRBV7-6; 9 bases fit TRBD2. Trimming cost V 1 base and J 1 base; bases outside gene matches: 11. This CDR3 is built from 18 residues. CDR1 SGHVS and CDR2 FNYEAQ come from the germline V gene. Here the CDR3 DNA reads TGTGCCAGCAGCTTAGGGTCCGTTTCTAGCGGGGCATCCTACGAGCAGTACTTC. Translating it yields CASSLGSVSSGASYEQYF.

The V and J genes are TRBV11-2 and TRBJ2-7, with 8 bases lining up with TRBD2. The V segment lost 5 bases and the J segment 1 base; nucleotides outside the gene matches: 4. Germline V CDR1 and CDR2: SGHAT, FQNNGV. This CDR3 has 14 amino acids. For the CDR3, the DNA is TGTGCCAGCAGCCCGGGACTAGGGTCCTACGAGCAGTACTTC. This gives the protein CASSPGLGSYEQYF.

The V call is TRBV7-2, the J call TRBJ2-1; 13 bases fit TRBD2. Germline CDR1 is SGHTA and CDR2 is FQGNSA. The CDR3 length is 17 residues. The V segment lost 1 base and the J segment 5 bases; nucleotides outside the gene matches: 5. The CDR3 spells CASSLGGTSGANNEQFF. CDR3 nucleotide sequence: TGTGCCAGCAGCTTAGGGGGGACTAGCGGGGCCAACAATGAGCAGTTCTTC.